The 24 T cell receptor beta chains below all came from one sample that was sequenced in a study of shared clonotypes between healthy human individuals. Sequenced by immunoSEQ multiplex PCR; TCRdb stores in-frame clones only, minus some. This table has around 100,000 clones, roughly two thirds appearing once. Sequences were obtained from memory CD8+ T cells sorted from blood. The subset denotes: CD45RO+ cells pooled with CCR7-negative TemRA cells. The receptors here all came from a man under 40 in good health.

CDR3 sequence reads: CASSLEGPQETQYF. The CDR3 nucleotides are TGTGCCAGCAGCTTGGAGGGACCGCAAGAGACCCAGTACTTC. The V and J genes are TRBV13 and TRBJ2-5; maybe TRBD2 (6 bases). Germline V gene lookup returns CDR1 PRHDT and CDR2 FYEKMQ (reference sequence). V was trimmed by 3 bases and J by 2 bases, leaving 10 bases between them. The CDR3 is 14 residues long.

This clone occurred a few times. J is TRBJ2-7 and V is TRBV19; 9 bases fit TRBD1. This CDR3 spans 13 amino acids. V was pared by 4 bases and J by 9 bases, with 7 bases of the junction left unmatched. CDR1 is LNHDA and CDR2 is SQIVND in the germline V gene (reference sequence). CDR3 in amino acids: CASSTGQGSGQYF. As DNA, the CDR3 is TGTGCCAGTAGTACCGGACAGGGGAGTGGGCAGTACTTC.

V usage is TRBV29-1 and J usage is TRBJ1-2; D not certain. CDR1 and CDR2 from the germline V gene are SQVTM and ANQGSEA. This CDR3 is built from 11 residues. V gave up 4 bases and J gave up 2 bases, with 5 bases separating them. This CDR3 is CSVVENYGYTF. CDR3 in DNA: TGCAGCGTTGTTGAGAACTATGGCTACACCTTC.

V usage is TRBV6-4 and J usage is TRBJ2-3, with D tentatively TRBD2 (5 bases). The V end was cut by 0 bases, the J end by 0 bases, with 7 bases between. The germline V gene has CDR1 MRHNA and CDR2 SNTAGT. This CDR3 is built from 15 residues. The CDR3 coding sequence is TGTGCCAGCAGTGACTCTCGGGGAAGCACAGATACGCAGTATTTT. This gives the protein CASSDSRGSTDTQYF.

The V gene is TRBV11-2, the J gene TRBJ1-5; TRBD1 might be the D (6 bases). Germline assignment: CDR1 SGHAT and CDR2 FQNNGV. V shed 1 base and J shed 3 bases, with 13 bases lying between them. The CDR3 covers 16 residues. Here the CDR3 reads CASSLVGQGINQPQHF. In DNA form, the CDR3 reads TGTGCCAGCAGCTTAGTAGGGCAGGGGATCAATCAGCCCCAGCATTTT.

There are a few counts of this clone. V gene TRBV14 combines with J gene TRBJ2-1; no clear D. V was shortened by 1 base and J by 4 bases, with 11 bases between the two germline ends. Germline-derived CDR1 and CDR2 are SGHDN and FVKESK. The CDR3 consists of 15 residues. The CDR3: CASSQVEVEYNEQFF. CDR3 sequence (DNA): TGTGCCAGCAGCCAAGTTGAGGTAGAGTACAATGAGCAGTTCTTC.

The chain joins TRBV7-6 to TRBJ1-4; D remains ambiguous. The CDR3 spans 14 residues. The germline V and J ends were trimmed by 5 bases and 0 bases, with 7 bases remaining between them. Germline V gives CDR1 SGHVS, CDR2 FNYEAQ. In nucleotides, the CDR3 is TGTGCCAGCAGCCAACAGTCAACTAATGAAAAACTGTTTTTT. Residues: CASSQQSTNEKLFF. Together with reference TRBV7-6 and TRBJ1-4, the CDR3 gives the full variable domain: GAGVSQSPRYKVTKRGQDVALRCDPISGHVSLYWYRQALGQGPEFLTYFNYEAQQDKSGLPNDRFSAERPEGSISTLTIQRTEQRDSAMYRCASSQQSTNEKLFFGSGTQLSVL.

This clone was seen repeatedly, ten times or more. V is TRBV9 and J is TRBJ2-2; TRBD1 aligns across 8 bases. CDR3 length: 14 residues. Unmatched junction bases numbered 4, after V lost 2 bases and J lost 7 bases. Germline V CDR1 and CDR2: SGDLS, YYNGEE. Here the CDR3 reads CASSVATGGGELFF. CDR3 nucleotides: TGTGCCAGCAGCGTGGCAACAGGGGGCGGGGAGCTGTTTTTT. The variable domain in full, with the rest retrieved from reference TRBV9 and TRBJ2-2, is DSGVTQTPKHLITATGQRVTLRCSPRSGDLSVYWYQQSLDQGLQFLIQYYNGEERAKGNILERFSAQQFPDLHSELNLSSLELGDSALYFCASSVATGGGELFFGEGSRLTVL.

This chain joins TRBV9 and TRBJ2-1; 10 bases line up with TRBD1. Germline CDR1 reads SGDLS; CDR2 reads YYNGEE. The CDR3 is made up of 14 amino acids. J lost 8 bases, V lost 2 bases, and 4 bases had no gene match. The CDR3 loop is CASSVRDRGYEQFF. In nucleotides, the CDR3 is TGTGCCAGCAGCGTCCGGGACAGGGGCTATGAGCAGTTCTTC.

In regard to this clone: A far larger clone differs by one base, so this is likely a read error. In this CDR3 the conserved last residue, phenylalanine or tryptophan, is missing, so a read error is likely. The chain employs TRBV28 and TRBJ2-7; D is possibly TRBD1 (6 bases). CDR1 MDHEN and CDR2 SYDVKM come from the germline V gene. Trimming stripped 1 base from V and 2 bases from J, with 15 bases between. CDR3 size: 16 residues. CDR3 in DNA: TGTGCCAGCAGTTTATATACCGGGACACGACCCTACGAGCAGTACCTC. It specifies CASSLYTGTRPYEQYL.

The gene calls are TRBV5-1 and TRBJ2-2, with D uncertain. The germline CDR1 and CDR2 sequences are SGHRS and YFSETQ. The CDR3 is 13 residues long. V dropped 0 bases and J dropped 15 bases, with 15 bases sitting between them. The CDR3 loop is CASSLVRGDHLFF. Here the CDR3 DNA reads TGCGCCAGCAGCTTGGTAAGAGGAGACCACTTGTTTTTT.

This clone was picked up one time. This sequence joins TRBV19 and TRBJ1-5; possibly TRBD1 for D (5 bases). Trimming took 1 base from V and 6 from J, leaving 16 bases between them. The CDR3 sequence is 16 residues long. Germline V CDR1 and CDR2: LNHDA, SQIVND (reference sequence). The CDR3 bases are TGTGCCAGTAGTATAGCCTTGACAGTCCAGGCTCAGCCCCAGCATTTT. The encoded protein is CASSIALTVQAQPQHF.

The gene calls are TRBV7-2 and TRBJ1-1; D not certain. The germline CDR1 and CDR2 sequences are SGHTA and FQGNSA. CDR3 size: 13 residues. V was trimmed by 5 bases and J by 2 bases, leaving 9 bases between them. The CDR3 protein is CASSASLNTEAFF. The CDR3 DNA sequence: TGTGCCAGCAGCGCCTCCCTTAACACTGAAGCTTTCTTT.

This clone was counted a few times. This rearrangement joins TRBV18 to TRBJ2-3, with 9 bases fitting TRBD1. Germline V gene sequence: CDR1 KGHSH, CDR2 LQKENI. The CDR3 is 15 residues long. The junction had 3 bases not matched to a gene; V was cut back by 3 bases and J by 2 bases. CDR3: CASSPRDRVTDTQYF. Here the CDR3 DNA reads TGTGCCAGCTCACCTAGGGACAGGGTCACAGATACGCAGTATTTT.

This clone was found a few times. The genes are TRBV28 and TRBJ2-2, with 7 nucleotides matching TRBD2. This CDR3 is 18 amino acids long. V trimming: 4 bases; J trimming: 4 bases; junction bases outside the gene matches: 15. From germline, CDR1 is MDHEN and CDR2 SYDVKM. This CDR3 reads CASSSQTSVGGSTGELFF. CDR3 DNA: TGTGCCAGCAGTTCCCAAACTAGCGTGGGAGGGAGCACCGGGGAGCTGTTTTTT.

The J gene is TRBJ1-1, the V gene TRBV2, with TRBD1 matching 7 bases. The CDR3 sequence is 15 residues long. V was clipped by 7 bases and J by 4 bases; unmatched bases: 12. The germline gives CDR1 SNHLY, CDR2 FYNNEI. CDR3 DNA: TGTGCCAGCAAACGAGACAGGGATTTGGGCACTGAAGCTTTCTTT. As protein: CASKRDRDLGTEAFF. Filled out from reference TRBV2 and TRBJ1-1, the complete variable domain reads EPEVTQTPSHQVTQMGQEVILRCVPISNHLYFYWYRQILGQKVEFLVSFYNNEISEKSEIFDDQFSVERPDGSNFTLKIRSTKLEDSAMYFCASKRDRDLGTEAFFGQGTRLTVV.

This chain connects TRBV6-1 to TRBJ2-5; TRBD1 aligns across 10 bases. Germline V gives CDR1 MNHNS, CDR2 SASEGT. The CDR3 runs 15 residues. J gave up 6 bases and V 6 bases, and 10 bases lay outside the gene matches. CDR3 protein: CASRPGQGGLKTQYF. DNA of the CDR3: TGTGCCAGCAGACCCGGACAGGGGGGATTGAAGACCCAGTACTTC.

V and J are TRBV10-3 and TRBJ1-1; D gene uncertain. CDR3 size: 13 residues. V lost 3 bases and J 5 bases, leaving 10 bases between the germline ends. Germline CDR1 ENHRY, CDR2 SYGVKD. CDR3 DNA sequence: TGTGCCATCAGTGACGGGGAAGAAACTGAAGCTTTCTTT. It encodes CAISDGEETEAFF.

The CDR3 protein is CASSVVPTSEQYF. As DNA, the CDR3 is TGTGCCAGCAGCGTAGTTCCTACGAGCGAGCAGTACTTC. The J gene is TRBJ2-7, the V gene TRBV9, with D unclear. Germline-derived CDR1 and CDR2 are SGDLS and YYNGEE. The CDR3 is 13 amino acids. The ends were cut back, 0 bases at V and 6 bases at J, with 10 bases in the middle.

J is TRBJ2-2 and V is TRBV9; a weak D match, TRBD2 (7 bases). CDR1 and CDR2 (germline): SGDLS, YYNGEE. Trimming pared 4 bases from V and 5 bases from J, leaving 18 bases between. The CDR3 has 16 amino acids. In DNA, the CDR3 is TGTGCCAGCAGCCCCGGTACCGGGGGGCGAACCGGGGAGCTGTTTTTT. Amino acid sequence: CASSPGTGGRTGELFF. Full variable domain (remainder filled in from reference TRBV9 and TRBJ2-2): DSGVTQTPKHLITATGQRVTLRCSPRSGDLSVYWYQQSLDQGLQFLIQYYNGEERAKGNILERFSAQQFPDLHSELNLSSLELGDSALYFCASSPGTGGRTGELFFGEGSRLTVL.

This clone was recorded once. The V gene is TRBV6-4, the J gene TRBJ2-1, with 9 nucleotides matching TRBD2. Per the germline V gene, CDR1 is MRHNA and CDR2 is SNTAGT. The CDR3 runs to 15 residues. J lost 6 bases, V lost 7 bases, and 10 bases had no gene match. The CDR3 sequence is CASMNSGSPINEQFF. The CDR3 region has the DNA TGTGCCAGCATGAATAGCGGGAGCCCCATCAATGAGCAGTTCTTC.

J is TRBJ2-1 and V is TRBV25-1; TRBD1 is a possible D gene (5 bases). In germline, CDR1 is MGHDK, CDR2 SYGVNS. Trimming took 4 bases from V and 4 from J, leaving 14 bases between them. The CDR3 runs 15 residues. CDR3 sequence (DNA): TGTGCCAGCAGTGCTGACAGCAGCGAATACAATGAGCAGTTCTTC. Residues: CASSADSSEYNEQFF.

The chain combines TRBV4-1 with TRBJ2-1; perhaps D is TRBD1 or TRBD2 (5 bases each). Looked up from germline, CDR1 is MGHRA and CDR2 is YSYEKL. Trimming removed 2 bases at V and 6 bases at J, with 20 bases between. CDR3 length: 17 residues. The CDR3 DNA reads TGCGCCAGCAGCCAATCTGGGACCCACATAGTCTTCAATGAGCAGTTCTTC. This translates into CASSQSGTHIVFNEQFF.

The rearrangement uses TRBV7-6 and TRBJ1-4, with D perhaps matching TRBD1 (5 bases). Germline V gene sequence: CDR1 SGHVS, CDR2 FNYEAQ. V was trimmed by 4 bases and J by 0 bases, leaving 18 bases between them. The CDR3 contains 18 residues. CDR3: CASSSWDSGSATNEKLFF. CDR3 DNA sequence: TGTGCCAGCAGCTCCTGGGACTCTGGATCGGCAACTAATGAAAAACTGTTTTTT.